This is a list of T cell receptor beta chains from one sample in a study of Tregs in tolerant kidney transplant recipients. The data were produced by immunoSEQ multiplex PCR, yet TCRdb's version contains in-frame clones alone and is incomplete. The sample carries roughly 54,000 clones, roughly 87% recorded once. Sequenced here: CD8+ T cells from blood (PBMCs), sampled 12 months after the transplant. These receptors came from a human patient who received a combined kidney and bone marrow transplant. Part of the T cells may come from the graft donor. Both conserved end residues are part of each CDR3. D genes are given only for firm matches. Clone sizes are given selectively: once, few, many, or a class where the clone is expanded.

>-|TRBJ1-4|TRBV19|TRBD1|15
TGTGCCAGTAGTATGGGGACAGCTACTAATGAAAAACTGTTTTTT
CASSMGTATNEKLFF
>-|TRBJ2-2|TRBV5-6|TRBD1|15
TGTGCCAGCAGCGAAGAACAGGGGGCGCCCGGGGAGCTGTTTTTT
CASSEEQGAPGELFF
>-|TRBJ1-2|TRBV6-5|TRBD1|12
TGTGCCAGCAGGACAGGGGGATCTGGCTACACCTTC
CASRTGGSGYTF
>once|TRBJ1-6|TRBV28|TRBD1|14
TGTGCCAGCCACGGACAGGCATATAATTCACCCCTCCACTTT
CASHGQAYNSPLHF
>-|TRBJ2-7|TRBV5-4|TRBD1|15
TGTGCCAGCAGCTTGGTCGGGACAGGGCACCACGAGCAGTACTTC
CASSLVGTGHHEQYF
>-|TRBJ1-5|TRBV27|-|13
TGTGCCAGCAGTTACGGTAGCAATCAGCCCCAGCATTTT
CASSYGSNQPQHF
>-|TRBJ2-5|TRBV6-5|-|15
TGTGCCAGCAGTTACGTAGAGGAAGGTTATCGGTCCCAGTACTTC
CASSYVEEGYRSQYF
>-|TRBJ2-3|TRBV11-2|TRBD1|17
TGTGCCAGCAGCTCCTCGGACAGGGCGGTTGGTCCAGATACGCAGTATTTT
CASSSSDRAVGPDTQYF
>-|TRBJ1-1|TRBV9|-|13
TGTGCCAGCAGCGTAGGGGCAATGACTGAAGCTTTCTTT
CASSVGAMTEAFF
>-|TRBJ2-7|TRBV5-5|TRBD1|13
TGTGCCAGCAGTTCCAGGGGGAACTACGAGCAGTACTTC
CASSSRGNYEQYF
>-|TRBJ1-2|TRBV25-1|-|13
TGTGCCAGCACTAACAGAGCTAACTATGGCTACACCTTC
CASTNRANYGYTF